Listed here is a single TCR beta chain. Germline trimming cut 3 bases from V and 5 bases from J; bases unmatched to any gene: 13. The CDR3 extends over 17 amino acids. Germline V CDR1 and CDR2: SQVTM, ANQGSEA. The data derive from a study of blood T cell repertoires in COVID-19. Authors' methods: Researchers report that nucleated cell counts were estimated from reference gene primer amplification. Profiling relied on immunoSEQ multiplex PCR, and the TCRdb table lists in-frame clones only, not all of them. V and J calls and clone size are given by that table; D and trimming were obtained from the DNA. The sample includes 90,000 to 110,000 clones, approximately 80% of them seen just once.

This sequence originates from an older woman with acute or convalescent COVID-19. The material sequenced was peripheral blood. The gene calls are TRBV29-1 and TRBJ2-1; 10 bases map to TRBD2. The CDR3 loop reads CSVDPHHLGTSDNEQFF. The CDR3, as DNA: TGCAGCGTTGACCCCCACCACCTCGGGACTAGCGACAATGAGCAGTTCTTC.